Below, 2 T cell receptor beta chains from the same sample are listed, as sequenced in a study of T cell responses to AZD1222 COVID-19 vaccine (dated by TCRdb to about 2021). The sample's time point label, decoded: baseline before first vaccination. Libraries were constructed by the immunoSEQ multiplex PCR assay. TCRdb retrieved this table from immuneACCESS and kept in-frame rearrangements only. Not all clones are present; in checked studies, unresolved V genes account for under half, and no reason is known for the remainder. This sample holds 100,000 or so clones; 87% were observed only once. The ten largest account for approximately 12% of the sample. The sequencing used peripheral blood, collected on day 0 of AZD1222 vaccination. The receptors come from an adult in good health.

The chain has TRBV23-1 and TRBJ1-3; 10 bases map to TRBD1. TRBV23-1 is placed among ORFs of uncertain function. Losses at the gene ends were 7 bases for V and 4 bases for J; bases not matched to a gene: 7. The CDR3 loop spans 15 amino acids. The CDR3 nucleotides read TGCGCCAGCACGCTCGACAGGGGGCAAGGAAACACCATATATTTT. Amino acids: CASTLDRGQGNTIYF.

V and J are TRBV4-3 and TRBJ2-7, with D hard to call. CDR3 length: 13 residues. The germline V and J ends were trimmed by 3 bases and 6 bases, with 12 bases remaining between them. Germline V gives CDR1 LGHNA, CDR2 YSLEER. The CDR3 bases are TGCGCCAGCAGCCAGGCCCTAAGGTCCGAGCAGTACTTC. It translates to CASSQALRSEQYF.